This TCR beta chain was captured in a study of blood T cells in healthy people across ages. General observations from the study: A roughly linear age-dependent decrease characterized TCR beta diversity per million T cells.

Many counts were recorded for this clonotype. As yet, its antigen is unknown. Each sample used at least 7 million PBMCs. A J-beta primer mix and a sample-barcoded 5' primer were used in a second PCR of about 7 to 12 cycles. Each cDNA molecule received a tag from a template-switch adaptor that had 12 random nucleotides. MiXCR, run by TCRdb on the 5' RACE reads, gives a single entry per CDR3 protein. The sample holds about 640,000 distinct CDR3 sequences; roughly 58% are singletons and the top ten take around 37%. The CDR3 consists of 12 residues. The germline V gene encodes CDR1 SQVTM and CDR2 ANQGSEA. The TCR was taken from a man aged 55 to 70 in good health. The material sequenced was blood. The chain recombines TRBV29-1 with TRBJ2-1, with D tentatively TRBD2 (7 bases). This chain's CDR3 is CSAGAMGNEQFF. As DNA, the CDR3 is TGCTCGGCGGGGGCAATGGGTAATGAGCAGTTCTTC.